What follows are 5 T cell receptor beta chains derived from one specimen sequenced in a study of T-cell memory formation after mild COVID-19 (dated by TCRdb to the early 2020s). The receptor library was made with 5' RACE. Instrument on record: Illumina NovaSeq 6000. Starting from the raw public reads, TCRdb applied fastp trimming at Q25, assembled clones with MiXCR and retained in-frame beta chains. Here each entry gathers all rows of one CDR3 protein and keeps the most common genes and DNA. For this sample the table gives 280,000 or so distinct CDR3 sequences, of which approximately 8% were detected only once. The top ten constitute approximately 22% of the sample. Sequenced input: PBMCs or a T cell subset sorted from them (not recorded which). These receptor sequences come from a man between 18 and 29 years old who had mild COVID-19 (a few samples of this study predate the infection). The sample titles of this study are shuffled in the database, so cell type and time point are left out; the donor was told from shared clones.

The sample holds many counts of this clonotype. The chain has TRBV23-1 and TRBJ1-5, with D hard to call. TRBV23-1 belongs to the ORF category, with a function that is uncertain. This CDR3 spans 20 amino acids. Trimming cost V 4 bases and J 0 bases, with 25 bases left between them. The CDR3 is CASSPPPGTPPGYSNQPQHF. The CDR3 bases are TGCGCCAGCAGTCCTCCCCCGGGCACACCCCCGGGTTATAGCAATCAGCCCCAGCATTTT.

This clonotype has only a few counts. The J gene is TRBJ2-7, the V gene TRBV19, with 9 bases fitting TRBD1. The germline V gene encodes CDR1 LNHDA and CDR2 SQIVND (reference sequence). The J segment lost 1 base and the V segment lost 5 bases, leaving 6 bases of the junction unmatched. The CDR3 sequence is 15 residues long. CDR3 sequence (DNA): TGTGCCAGTAGTTACACAGGGGGCAATTCCTACGAGCAGTACTTC. Protein sequence: CASSYTGGNSYEQYF.

This clonotype was counted only a few times. This rearrangement joins TRBV19 to TRBJ1-4; 9 bases agree with TRBD1. Looked up from germline, CDR1 is LNHDA and CDR2 is SQIVND (reference sequence). This CDR3 contains 13 residues. After removal of 6 bases from V and 7 bases from J, the junction contained 3 bases not matched to a gene. CDR3 in amino acids: CASSGTGIEKLFF. The CDR3, as DNA: TGTGCCAGTAGCGGGACAGGGATTGAAAAACTGTTTTTT.

The rearrangement links TRBV5-4 to TRBJ2-1; 8 bases fit TRBD2. This CDR3 spans 12 amino acids. The V gene's germline CDR1 is SGHNT and CDR2 YYREEE (reference sequence). V was clipped by 2 bases and J by 11 bases; unmatched bases: 3. Written as DNA, the CDR3 is TGTGCCAGCAGCTTAAGCGGGGGCCAGCAGTTCTTC. It yields the protein CASSLSGGQQFF.

The rearrangement joins TRBV7-8 to TRBJ2-2, with D uncertain. V was trimmed by 2 bases and J by 1 base, leaving 8 bases between them. The CDR3 length is 15 residues. The germline gives CDR1 SGHVS, CDR2 FQNEAQ. Here the CDR3 DNA reads TGTGCCAGCAGCTTAACTATTGGGAACACCGGGGAGCTGTTTTTT. It specifies CASSLTIGNTGELFF.